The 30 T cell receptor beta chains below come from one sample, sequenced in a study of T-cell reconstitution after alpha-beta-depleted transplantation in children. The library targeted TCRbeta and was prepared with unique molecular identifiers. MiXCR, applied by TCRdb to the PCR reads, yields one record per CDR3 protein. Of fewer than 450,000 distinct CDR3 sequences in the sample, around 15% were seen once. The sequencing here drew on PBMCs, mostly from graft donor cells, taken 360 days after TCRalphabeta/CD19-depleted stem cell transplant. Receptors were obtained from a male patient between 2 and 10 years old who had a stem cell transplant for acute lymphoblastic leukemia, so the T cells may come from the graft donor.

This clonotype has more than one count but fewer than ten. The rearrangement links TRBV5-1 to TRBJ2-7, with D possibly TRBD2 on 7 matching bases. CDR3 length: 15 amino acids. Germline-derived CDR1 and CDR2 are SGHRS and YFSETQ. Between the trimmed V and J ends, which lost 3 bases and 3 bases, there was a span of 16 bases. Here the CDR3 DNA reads TGCGCCAGCAGCTCGGGCGGGGGCCACGGCTACGAGCAGTACTTC. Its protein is CASSSGGGHGYEQYF. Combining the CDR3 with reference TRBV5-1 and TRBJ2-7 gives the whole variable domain KAGVTQTPRYLIKTRGQQVTLSCSPISGHRSVSWYQQTPGQGLQFLFEYFSETQRNKGNFPGRFSGRQFSNSRSEMNVSTLELGDSALYLCASSSGGGHGYEQYFGPGTRLTVT.

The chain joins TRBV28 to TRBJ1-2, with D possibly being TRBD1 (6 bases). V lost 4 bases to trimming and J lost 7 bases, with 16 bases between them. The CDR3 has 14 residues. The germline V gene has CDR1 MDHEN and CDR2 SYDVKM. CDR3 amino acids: CASSSPGQLAGYTF. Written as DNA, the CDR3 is TGTGCCAGCAGTTCGCCCGGACAGTTGGCTGGCTACACCTTC.

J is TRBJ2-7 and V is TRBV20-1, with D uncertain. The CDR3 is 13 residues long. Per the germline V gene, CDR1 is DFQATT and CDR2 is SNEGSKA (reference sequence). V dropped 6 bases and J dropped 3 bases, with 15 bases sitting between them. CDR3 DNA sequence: TGCAGTGCCCCCGGACGGTTTGGCTACGAGCAGTACTTC. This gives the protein CSAPGRFGYEQYF.

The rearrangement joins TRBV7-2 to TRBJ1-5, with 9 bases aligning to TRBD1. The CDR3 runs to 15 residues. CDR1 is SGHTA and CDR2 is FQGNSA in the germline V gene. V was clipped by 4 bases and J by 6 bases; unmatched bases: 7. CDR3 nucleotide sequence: TGTGCCAGCAGCTCTCGGACAGGGGACGGTCAGCCCCAGCATTTT. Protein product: CASSSRTGDGQPQHF.

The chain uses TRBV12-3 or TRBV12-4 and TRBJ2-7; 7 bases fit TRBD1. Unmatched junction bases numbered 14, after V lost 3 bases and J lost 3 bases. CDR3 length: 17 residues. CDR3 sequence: CASSFGLGTGEVYEQYF. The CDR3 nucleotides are TGTGCCAGCAGTTTCGGACTCGGAACAGGGGAAGTCTACGAGCAGTACTTC.

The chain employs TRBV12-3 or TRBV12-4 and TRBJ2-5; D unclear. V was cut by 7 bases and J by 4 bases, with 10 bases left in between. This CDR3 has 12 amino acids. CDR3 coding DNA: TGTGCCAGCAAGAGTCCGGGAGAGACCCAGTACTTC. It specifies CASKSPGETQYF.

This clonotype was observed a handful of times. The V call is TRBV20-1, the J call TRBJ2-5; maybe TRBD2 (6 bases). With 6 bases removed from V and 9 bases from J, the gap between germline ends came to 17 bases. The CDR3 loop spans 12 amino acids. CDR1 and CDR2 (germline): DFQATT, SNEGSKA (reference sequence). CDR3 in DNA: TGCAGTGCCCCAAGTGCTTCGGGGGCCCAGTACTTC. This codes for CSAPSASGAQYF.

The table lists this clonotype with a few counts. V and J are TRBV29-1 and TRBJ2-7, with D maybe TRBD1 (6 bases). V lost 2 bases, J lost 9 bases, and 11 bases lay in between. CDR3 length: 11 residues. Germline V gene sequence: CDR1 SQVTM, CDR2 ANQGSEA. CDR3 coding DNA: TGCAGCGTTGAAAGGGGGTGGGGGCAGTACTTC. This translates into CSVERGWGQYF.

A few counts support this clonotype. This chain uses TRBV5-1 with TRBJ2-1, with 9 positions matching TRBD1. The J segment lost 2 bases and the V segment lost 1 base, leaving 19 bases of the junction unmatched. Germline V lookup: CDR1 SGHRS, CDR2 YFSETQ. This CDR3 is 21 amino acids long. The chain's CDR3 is CASSLLAGTGTQQRPYNEQFF. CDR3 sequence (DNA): TGCGCCAGCAGCTTGCTGGCCGGGACAGGGACCCAACAGAGACCCTACAATGAGCAGTTCTTC.

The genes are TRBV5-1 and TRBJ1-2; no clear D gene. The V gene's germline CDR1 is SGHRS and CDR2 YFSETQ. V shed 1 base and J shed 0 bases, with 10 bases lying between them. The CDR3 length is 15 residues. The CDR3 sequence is CASSLNGVPNYGYTF. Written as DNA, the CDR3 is TGCGCCAGCAGCTTGAACGGGGTTCCTAACTATGGCTACACCTTC. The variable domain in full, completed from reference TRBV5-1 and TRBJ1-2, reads KAGVTQTPRYLIKTRGQQVTLSCSPISGHRSVSWYQQTPGQGLQFLFEYFSETQRNKGNFPGRFSGRQFSNSRSEMNVSTLELGDSALYLCASSLNGVPNYGYTFGSGTRLTVV.

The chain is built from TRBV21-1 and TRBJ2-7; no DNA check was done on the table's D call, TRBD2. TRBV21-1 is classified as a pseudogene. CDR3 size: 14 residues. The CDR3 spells CASSTTRNEYEQYF. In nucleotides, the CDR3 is TGTGCCAGCAGCACGACTAGGAACGAATACGAGCAGTACTTC.

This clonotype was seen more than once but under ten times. CDR3 amino acids: CASTEEQFYEQYF. The CDR3 nucleotides are TGTGCCAGCACCGAGGAACAGTTCTACGAGCAGTACTTC. The rearrangement uses TRBV2 and TRBJ2-7, with no clear D. Trimming stripped 7 bases from V and 3 bases from J, with 13 bases between. Germline lookup yields CDR1 SNHLY and CDR2 FYNNEI. This CDR3 spans 13 amino acids. Filled out from reference TRBV2 and TRBJ2-7, the complete variable domain reads EPEVTQTPSHQVTQMGQEVILRCVPISNHLYFYWYRQILGQKVEFLVSFYNNEISEKSEIFDDQFSVERPDGSNFTLKIRSTKLEDSAMYFCASTEEQFYEQYFGPGTRLTVT.

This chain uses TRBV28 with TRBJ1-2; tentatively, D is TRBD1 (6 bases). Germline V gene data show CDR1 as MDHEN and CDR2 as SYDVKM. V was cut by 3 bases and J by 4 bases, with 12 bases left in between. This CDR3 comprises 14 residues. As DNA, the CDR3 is TGTGCCAGCAGTTTCGGAGGGGGAGGCTATGGCTACACCTTC. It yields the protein CASSFGGGGYGYTF.

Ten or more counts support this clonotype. The CDR3 DNA reads TGTGCCAGCTCACCGAGAGATGGCTACACCTTC. Its protein product is CASSPRDGYTF. The chain couples TRBV18 to TRBJ1-2; D gene unclear. Germline-derived CDR1 and CDR2 are KGHSH and LQKENI. V gave up 3 bases and J gave up 6 bases, with 5 bases separating them. The CDR3 is 11 amino acids.

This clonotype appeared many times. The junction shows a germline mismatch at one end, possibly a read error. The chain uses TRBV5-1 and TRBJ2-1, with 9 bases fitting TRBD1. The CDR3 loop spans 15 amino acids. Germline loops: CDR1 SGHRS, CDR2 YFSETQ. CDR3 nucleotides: TGTGCCAGCAGCCCCGGGACAGGGCCGTACAATGAGCAGTTCTTC. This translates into CASSPGTGPYNEQFF.

The CDR3 loop reads CASSQASGSSGRSSTDTQYF. CDR3 in DNA: TGTGCCAGCAGCCAAGCTTCCGGGAGTAGCGGGAGGTCCAGCACAGATACGCAGTATTTT. The genes are TRBV4-2 and TRBJ2-3; 10 positions match TRBD2. J lost 0 bases, V lost 1 base, and 13 bases had no gene match. Germline V lookup: CDR1 LGHNA, CDR2 YNFKEQ. The CDR3 extends over 20 amino acids.

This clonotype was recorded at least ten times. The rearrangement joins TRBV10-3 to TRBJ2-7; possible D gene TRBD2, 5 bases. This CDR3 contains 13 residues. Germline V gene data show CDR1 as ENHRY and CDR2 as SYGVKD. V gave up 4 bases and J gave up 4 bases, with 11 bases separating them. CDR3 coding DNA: TGTGCCATCAGTGTCTTGGGAGTGTACGAGCAGTACTTC. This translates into CAISVLGVYEQYF.

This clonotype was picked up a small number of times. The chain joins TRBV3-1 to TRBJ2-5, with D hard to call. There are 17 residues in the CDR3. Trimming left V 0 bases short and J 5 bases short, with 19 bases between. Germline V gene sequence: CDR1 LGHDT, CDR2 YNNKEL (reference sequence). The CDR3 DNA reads TGTGCCAGCAGCCAAGATAGTATTGAGGTTTATGATGAGACCCAGTACTTC. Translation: CASSQDSIEVYDETQYF.

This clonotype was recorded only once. The CDR3 spells CASSLRGEGLNYEQYF. The CDR3 DNA follows: TGTGCCAGCAGTTTACGGGGCGAAGGACTAAACTACGAGCAGTACTTC. The chain couples TRBV27 to TRBJ2-7, with D perhaps matching TRBD2 (6 bases). The germline V and J ends were trimmed by 2 bases and 3 bases, with 17 bases remaining between them. Germline V lookup: CDR1 MNHEY, CDR2 SMNVEV (reference sequence). The CDR3 is made up of 16 amino acids.

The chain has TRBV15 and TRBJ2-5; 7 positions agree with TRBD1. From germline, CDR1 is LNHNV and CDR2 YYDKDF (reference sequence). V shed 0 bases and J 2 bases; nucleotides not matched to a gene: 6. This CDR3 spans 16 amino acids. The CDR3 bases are TGTGCCACCAGCAGAGACCCTACAGGGGCTCAAGAGACCCAGTACTTC. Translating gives CATSRDPTGAQETQYF.

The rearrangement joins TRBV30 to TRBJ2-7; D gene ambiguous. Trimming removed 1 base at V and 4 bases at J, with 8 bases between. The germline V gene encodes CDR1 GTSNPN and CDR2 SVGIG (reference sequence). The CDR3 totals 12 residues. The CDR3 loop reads CAWSASGYEQYF. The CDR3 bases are TGTGCCTGGAGTGCCTCCGGGTACGAGCAGTACTTC.

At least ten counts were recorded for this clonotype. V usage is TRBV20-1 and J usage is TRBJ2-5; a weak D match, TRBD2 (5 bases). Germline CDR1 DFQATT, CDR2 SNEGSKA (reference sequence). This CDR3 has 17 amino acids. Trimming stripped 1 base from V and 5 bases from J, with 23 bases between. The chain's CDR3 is CSARAGSSRGLRETQYF. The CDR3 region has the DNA TGCAGTGCTAGAGCCGGGTCGTCGCGCGGGTTGCGGGAGACCCAGTACTTC.

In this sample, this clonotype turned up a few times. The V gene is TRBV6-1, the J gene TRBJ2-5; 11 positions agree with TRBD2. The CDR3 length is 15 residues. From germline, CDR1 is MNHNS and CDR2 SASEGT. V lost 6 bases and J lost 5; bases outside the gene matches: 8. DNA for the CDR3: TGTGCCAGCAGCCACCTAGCGGGAGGTTGGGAGACCCAGTACTTC. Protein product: CASSHLAGGWETQYF.

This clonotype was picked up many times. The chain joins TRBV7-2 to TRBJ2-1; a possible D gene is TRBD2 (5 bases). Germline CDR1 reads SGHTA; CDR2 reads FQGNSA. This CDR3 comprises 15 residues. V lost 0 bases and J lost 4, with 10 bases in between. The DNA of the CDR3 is TGTGCCAGCAGCTTAGCGGGAGTGGTATACAATGAGCAGTTCTTC. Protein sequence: CASSLAGVVYNEQFF.

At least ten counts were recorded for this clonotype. This chain's CDR3 is CASSVAGSKGNIQYF. CDR3 DNA sequence: TGTGCCAGCAGCGTAGCGGGGAGTAAGGGTAACATTCAGTACTTC. The chain employs TRBV9 and TRBJ2-4; D possibly corresponds to TRBD2 (5 bases). Germline V gene data show CDR1 as SGDLS and CDR2 as YYNGEE. The CDR3 contains 15 residues. V lost 0 bases to trimming and J lost 7 bases, with 14 bases between them.

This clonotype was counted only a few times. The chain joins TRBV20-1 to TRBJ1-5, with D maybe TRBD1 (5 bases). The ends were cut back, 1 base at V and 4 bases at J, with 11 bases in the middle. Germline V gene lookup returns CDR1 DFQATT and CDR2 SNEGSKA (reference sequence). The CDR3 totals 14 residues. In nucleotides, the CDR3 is TGCAGTGCTAGAGGGCAGGGATGGAATCAGCCCCAGCATTTT. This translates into CSARGQGWNQPQHF.

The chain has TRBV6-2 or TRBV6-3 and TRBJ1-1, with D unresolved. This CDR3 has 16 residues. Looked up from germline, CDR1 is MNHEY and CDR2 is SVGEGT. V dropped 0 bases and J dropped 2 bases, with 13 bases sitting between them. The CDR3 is CASSYSASIGNTEAFF. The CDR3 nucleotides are TGTGCCAGCAGTTACTCGGCTTCAATAGGCAACACTGAAGCTTTCTTT.

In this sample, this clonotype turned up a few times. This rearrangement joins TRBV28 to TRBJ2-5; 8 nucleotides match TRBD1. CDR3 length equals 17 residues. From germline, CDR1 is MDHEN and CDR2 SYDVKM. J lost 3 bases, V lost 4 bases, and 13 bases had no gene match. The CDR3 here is CASSSSWTGYFEETQYF. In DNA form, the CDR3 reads TGTGCCAGCAGTTCTTCATGGACAGGGTATTTTGAAGAGACCCAGTACTTC.

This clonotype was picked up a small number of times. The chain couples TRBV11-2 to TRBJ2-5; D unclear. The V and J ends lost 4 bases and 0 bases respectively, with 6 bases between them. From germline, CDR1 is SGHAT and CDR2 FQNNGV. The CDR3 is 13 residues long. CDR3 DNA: TGTGCCAGCAGCTCGTCCCACCAAGAGACCCAGTACTTC. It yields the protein CASSSSHQETQYF.

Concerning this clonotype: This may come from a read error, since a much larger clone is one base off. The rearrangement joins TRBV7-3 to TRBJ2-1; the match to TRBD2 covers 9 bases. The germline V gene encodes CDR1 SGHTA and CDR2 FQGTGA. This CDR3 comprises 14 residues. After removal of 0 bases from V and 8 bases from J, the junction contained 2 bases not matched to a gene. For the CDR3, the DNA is TGTGCCAGCAGCTTAACTAGCGGGAGATATGAGCAGTTCTTC. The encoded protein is CASSLTSGRYEQFF.